This T cell receptor beta chain derives from a study of cytomegalovirus exposure and HLA in healthy donors. About the research overall: Ancestry clustering placed 70% to 85% of around 400 genotyped donors in the Caucasian-associated cluster.

The PCR was carried out with 60 Vbeta primers and 13 Jbeta primers. Only in-frame clones appear in the TCRdb table, and some are missing; sequencing was by immunoSEQ multiplex PCR. The sample consists of 130,000 or so clones, around 70% of them appearing once. V shed 2 bases and J shed 0 bases, with 13 bases lying between them. CDR1 and CDR2 (germline): ENHRY, SYGVKD. The CDR3 consists of 16 residues. The genes are TRBV10-3 and TRBJ2-5; the D gene is possibly TRBD1 (5 bases). The sample was PBMCs. The sequence derives from a woman aged 40-49 years in good health and CMV-seropositive. The DNA of the CDR3 is TGTGCCATCAGTGAGGGGGCAGCCACGTACCAAGAGACCCAGTACTTC. It translates to CAISEGAATYQETQYF.